This TCR beta chain was captured in a study of blood T cell repertoires in COVID-19. The wider study: The United States, Italy and Spain supplied acute and convalescent COVID-19 samples.

Libraries were prepared by immunoSEQ multiplex PCR; TCRdb keeps only in-frame clonotypes and omits some of them. This table has about 200,000 clones, nearly 90% appearing once. Concerning this clone itself: Other DNA variants within this sample encode the same CDR3.

CDR3 size: 12 residues. V was clipped by 6 bases and J by 3 bases; unmatched bases: 2. CDR1 is MNHEY and CDR2 is SVGAGI in the germline V gene. The gene calls are TRBV6-5 and TRBJ2-7; 7 bases agree with TRBD2. The receptor's source is a man aged 55 to 70 with active or convalescent COVID-19. Source material: peripheral blood. CDR3 nucleotides: TGTGCCAGCAGCCGCGGGGGCTACGAGCAGTACTTC. Residues: CASSRGGYEQYF.